Presented here are 12 T cell receptor beta chains from one specimen sequenced in a study of beta chain features in type 1 diabetes. The authors reverse transcribed all of the isolated RNA, so sequencing captured expressed TCRB transcripts. Sequencing was performed with immunoSEQ multiplex PCR; in TCRdb, only in-frame clones are kept and a portion is missing. The sample has 900,000 or so clones, roughly 17% seen once. Sequencing was carried out using naive CD4+ T cells from blood. These receptors were collected from a woman aged 18-30 years in good health.

V usage is TRBV18 and J usage is TRBJ1-5; no definite D call. This CDR3 has 14 residues. Germline values: CDR1 KGHSH, CDR2 LQKENI. The germline V and J ends were trimmed by 3 bases and 5 bases, with 11 bases remaining between them. The chain's CDR3 is CASSPVGDDQPQHF. For the CDR3, the DNA is TGTGCCAGCTCACCGGTCGGAGACGATCAGCCCCAGCATTTT.

This clone has more than one count but fewer than ten. The chain employs TRBV14 and TRBJ1-1; D is undetermined. Germline V lookup: CDR1 SGHDN, CDR2 FVKESK. The V end was cut by 0 bases, the J end by 1 base, with 18 bases between. This CDR3 is built from 18 residues. CDR3 protein: CASSQDAGYLGWNTEAFF. For the CDR3, the DNA is TGTGCCAGCAGCCAAGATGCTGGGTACTTGGGCTGGAACACTGAAGCTTTCTTT.

There are a few counts of this clone. The V and J genes are TRBV6-6 and TRBJ2-6, with D hard to call. Looked up from germline, CDR1 is MNHNY and CDR2 is SVGAGI (reference sequence). The CDR3 sequence is 14 residues long. Deletions cut 7 bases from V and 3 bases from J, with 10 bases between. CDR3 nucleotides: TGTGCCAGCAAACTGGGTGGTGGGGCCAACGTCCTGACTTTC. Protein product: CASKLGGGANVLTF.

The chain carries TRBV7-9 and TRBJ2-3, with TRBD2 matching over 9 bases. Germline V gives CDR1 SEHNR, CDR2 FQNEAQ (reference sequence). This CDR3 spans 16 amino acids. V trimming: 4 bases; J trimming: 2 bases; junction bases outside the gene matches: 7. The CDR3 DNA reads TGTGCCAGCAGCTCGATAGCGGGAGCGTTCACAGATACGCAGTATTTT. Translation: CASSSIAGAFTDTQYF.

This clone was picked up a small number of times. This rearrangement joins TRBV19 to TRBJ2-3, with no clear D. CDR3 length: 14 residues. Germline V gives CDR1 LNHDA, CDR2 SQIVND (reference sequence). Trimming removed 3 bases from V and 3 bases from J, with 10 bases in between. The CDR3 region has the DNA TGTGCCAGTAGTATTGACCACACGACAGATACGCAGTATTTT. Its translation is CASSIDHTTDTQYF.

This clone has just a few counts. V and J are TRBV19 and TRBJ1-1; D remains unclear. V lost 7 bases to trimming and J lost 1 base, with 10 bases between them. Germline V CDR1 and CDR2: LNHDA, SQIVND (reference sequence). This CDR3 contains 13 residues. In DNA form, the CDR3 reads TGTGCCAGTAAAAAACCGGAGAACACTGAAGCTTTCTTT. Translation gives CASKKPENTEAFF.

The chain links TRBV6-6 to TRBJ2-3, with D possibly being TRBD2 (5 bases). CDR3 length: 16 amino acids. The ends were cut back, 6 bases at V and 1 base at J, with 17 bases in the middle. The germline V gene has CDR1 MNHNY and CDR2 SVGAGI (reference sequence). CDR3 sequence: CASSPYPSRGTDTQYF. The CDR3 nucleotides read TGTGCCAGCAGCCCCTACCCCTCGCGGGGCACAGATACGCAGTATTTT.

This clone was seen a few times. V is TRBV10-3 and J is TRBJ2-1; 13 nucleotides agree with TRBD2. V lost 6 bases to trimming and J lost 8 bases; unmatched junction nucleotides: 10. The CDR3 extends over 16 amino acids. Germline-derived CDR1 and CDR2 are ENHRY and SYGVKD. The CDR3 sequence: CAISAPRGLAGHEQFF. As DNA, the CDR3 is TGTGCCATCAGCGCACCCCGGGGACTAGCGGGACATGAGCAGTTCTTC.

The V and J genes are TRBV7-2 and TRBJ2-5; D is perhaps TRBD1 (5 bases). Germline values: CDR1 SGHTA, CDR2 FQGNSA. The CDR3 is 16 amino acids. V shed 5 bases and J shed 1 base, with 17 bases lying between them. Here the CDR3 reads CASSRRAGHGQETQYF. CDR3 nucleotides: TGTGCCAGCAGCCGAAGGGCAGGGCACGGCCAAGAGACCCAGTACTTC.

The chain uses TRBV28 and TRBJ2-1; D is possibly TRBD1 (9 bases). Germline-derived CDR1 and CDR2 are MDHEN and SYDVKM. CDR3 length: 22 amino acids. The V end lost 6 bases, the J end lost 3 bases, and 36 bases lay between the germline ends. The CDR3 region has the DNA TGTGCCAGCAGACCCGGACAGGGGAACCGCGGGAGGCAGGGTGGGTACTACAATGAGCAGTTCTTC. This gives the protein CASRPGQGNRGRQGGYYNEQFF. Full variable domain (rest looked up from reference TRBV28 and TRBJ2-1): DVKVTQSSRYLVKRTGEKVFLECVQDMDHENMFWYRQDPGLGLRLIYFSYDVKMKEKGDIPEGYSVSREKKERFSLILESASTNQTSMYLCASRPGQGNRGRQGGYYNEQFFGPGTRLTVL.

This clone appeared a few times. The chain couples TRBV6-5 to TRBJ2-1; 7 bases are shared with TRBD2. Germline V lookup: CDR1 MNHEY, CDR2 SVGAGI. With 0 bases clipped from V and 6 bases from J, the junction kept 8 bases outside the gene matches. The CDR3 runs 16 residues. The CDR3 DNA reads TGTGCCAGCAGTTACTCGCTAGCGGATAAACTCAATGAGCAGTTCTTC. Its translation is CASSYSLADKLNEQFF.

This clone was counted between two and nine times. J is TRBJ2-1 and V is TRBV6-1, with D unresolved. V was cut by 4 bases and J by 12 bases, with 16 bases left in between. The length of the CDR3 is 13 residues. Germline assignment: CDR1 MNHNS and CDR2 SASEGT. The CDR3 nucleotides are TGTGCCAGCAGTGGCCGTAGGCAGACCGGGCAGTTCTTC. This encodes CASSGRRQTGQFF.